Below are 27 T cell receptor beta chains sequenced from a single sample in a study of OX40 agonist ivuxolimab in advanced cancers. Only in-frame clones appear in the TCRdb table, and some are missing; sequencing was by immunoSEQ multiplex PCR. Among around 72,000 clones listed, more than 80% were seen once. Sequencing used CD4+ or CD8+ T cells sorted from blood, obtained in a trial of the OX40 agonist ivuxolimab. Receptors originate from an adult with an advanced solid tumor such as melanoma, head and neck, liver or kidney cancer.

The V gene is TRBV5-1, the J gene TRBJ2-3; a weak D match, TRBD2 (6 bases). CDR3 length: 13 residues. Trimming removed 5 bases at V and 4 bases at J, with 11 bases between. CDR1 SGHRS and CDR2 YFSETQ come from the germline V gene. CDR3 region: CASRAGGADTQYF. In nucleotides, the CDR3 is TGCGCCAGCAGAGCTGGCGGGGCAGATACGCAGTATTTT.

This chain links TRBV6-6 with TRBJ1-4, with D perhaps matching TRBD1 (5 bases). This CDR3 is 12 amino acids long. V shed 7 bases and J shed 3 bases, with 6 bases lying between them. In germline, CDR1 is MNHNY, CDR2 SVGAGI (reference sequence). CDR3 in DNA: TGTGCCAGCAACAGGCCTAATGAAAAACTGTTTTTT. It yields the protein CASNRPNEKLFF.

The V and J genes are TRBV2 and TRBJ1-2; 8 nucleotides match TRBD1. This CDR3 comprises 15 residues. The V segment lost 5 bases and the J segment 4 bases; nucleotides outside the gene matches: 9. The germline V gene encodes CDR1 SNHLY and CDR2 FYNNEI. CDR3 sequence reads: CASSSPGQEPYGYTF. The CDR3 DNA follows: TGTGCCAGCAGTTCCCCGGGACAGGAGCCCTATGGCTACACCTTC.

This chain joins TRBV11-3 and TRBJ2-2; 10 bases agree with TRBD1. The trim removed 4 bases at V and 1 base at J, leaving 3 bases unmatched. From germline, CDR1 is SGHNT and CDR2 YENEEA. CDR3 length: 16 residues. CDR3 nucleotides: TGTGCCAGCAGCTACCGGACAGGGGGGAACACCGGGGAGCTGTTTTTT. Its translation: CASSYRTGGNTGELFF.

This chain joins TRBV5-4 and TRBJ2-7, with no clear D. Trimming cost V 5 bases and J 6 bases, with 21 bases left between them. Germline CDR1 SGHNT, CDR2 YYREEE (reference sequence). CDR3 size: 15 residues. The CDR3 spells CASRASPRLGSEQYF. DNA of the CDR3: TGTGCCAGCAGAGCTTCCCCAAGGTTGGGGTCCGAGCAGTACTTC.

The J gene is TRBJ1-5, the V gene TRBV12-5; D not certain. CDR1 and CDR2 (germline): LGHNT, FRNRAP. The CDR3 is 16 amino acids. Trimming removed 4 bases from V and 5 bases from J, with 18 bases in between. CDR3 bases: TGTGCTAGTGGTTCCCCCTTTTTGAAAGAGGATCAGCCCCAGCATTTT. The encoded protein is CASGSPFLKEDQPQHF.

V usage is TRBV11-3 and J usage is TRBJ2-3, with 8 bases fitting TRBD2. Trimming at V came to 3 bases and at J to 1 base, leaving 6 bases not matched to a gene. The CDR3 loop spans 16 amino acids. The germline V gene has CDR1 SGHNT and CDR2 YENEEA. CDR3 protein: CASSLEGRGGTDTQYF. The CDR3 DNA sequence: TGTGCCAGCAGCTTGGAAGGGCGGGGGGGCACAGATACGCAGTATTTT. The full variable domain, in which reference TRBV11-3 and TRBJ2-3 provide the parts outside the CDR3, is EAGVVQSPRYKIIEKKQPVAFWCNPISGHNTLYWYLQNLGQGPELLIRYENEEAVDDSQLPKDRFSAERLKGVDSTLKIQPAELGDSAVYLCASSLEGRGGTDTQYFGPGTRLTVL.

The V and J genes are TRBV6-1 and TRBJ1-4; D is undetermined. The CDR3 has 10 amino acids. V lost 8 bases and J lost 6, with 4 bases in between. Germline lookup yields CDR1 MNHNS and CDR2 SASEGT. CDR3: CASWDEKLFF. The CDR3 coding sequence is TGTGCCAGCTGGGATGAAAAACTGTTTTTT.

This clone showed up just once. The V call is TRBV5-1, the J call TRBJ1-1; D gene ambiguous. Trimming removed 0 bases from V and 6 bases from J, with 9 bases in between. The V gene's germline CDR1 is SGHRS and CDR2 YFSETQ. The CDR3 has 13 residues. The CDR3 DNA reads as TGCGCCAGCAGCTTGGTAGCCGGTCCTGAAGCTTTCTTT. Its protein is CASSLVAGPEAFF.

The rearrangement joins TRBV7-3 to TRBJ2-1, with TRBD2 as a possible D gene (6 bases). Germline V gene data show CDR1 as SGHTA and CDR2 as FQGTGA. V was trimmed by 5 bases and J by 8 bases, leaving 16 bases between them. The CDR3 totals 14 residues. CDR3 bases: TGTGCCAGCAGCCCCCAAGCGGGTTCTGATGAGCAGTTCTTC. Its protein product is CASSPQAGSDEQFF.

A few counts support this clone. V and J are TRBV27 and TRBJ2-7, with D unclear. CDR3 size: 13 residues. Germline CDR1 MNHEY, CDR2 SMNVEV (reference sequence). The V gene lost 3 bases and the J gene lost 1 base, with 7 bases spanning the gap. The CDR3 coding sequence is TGTGCCAGCAGTTTCCAGGCTTCCTACGAGCAGTACTTC. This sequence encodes CASSFQASYEQYF.

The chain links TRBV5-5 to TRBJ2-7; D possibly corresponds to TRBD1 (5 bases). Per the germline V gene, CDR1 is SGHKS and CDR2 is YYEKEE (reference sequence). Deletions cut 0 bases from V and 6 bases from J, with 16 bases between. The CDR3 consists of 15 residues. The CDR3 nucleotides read TGTGCCAGCAGCTTGGAAGGTGGTACAGGTAGCGAGCAGTACTTC. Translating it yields CASSLEGGTGSEQYF.

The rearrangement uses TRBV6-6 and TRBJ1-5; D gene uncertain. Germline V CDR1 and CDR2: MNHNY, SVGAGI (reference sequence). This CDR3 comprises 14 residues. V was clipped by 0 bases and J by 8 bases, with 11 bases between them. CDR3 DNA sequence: TGTGCCAGCAGTTACTCTGGGAGGGTTGAGCCCCAGCATTTT. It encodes CASSYSGRVEPQHF.

The chain's CDR3 is CASSHERLVAYNEQFF. CDR3 DNA sequence: TGTGCCAGCAGTCATGAACGACTAGTAGCCTACAATGAGCAGTTCTTC. The rearrangement links TRBV5-6 to TRBJ2-1; the D gene is possibly TRBD2 (6 bases). V was clipped by 5 bases and J by 2 bases, with 17 bases between them. Germline CDR1 and CDR2: SGHDT and YYEEEE. The CDR3 length is 16 residues. Full variable domain (rest looked up from reference TRBV5-6 and TRBJ2-1): DAGVTQSPTHLIKTRGQQVTLRCSPKSGHDTVSWYQQALGQGPQFIFQYYEEEERQRGNFPDRFSGHQFPNYSSELNVNALLLGDSALYLCASSHERLVAYNEQFFGPGTRLTVL.

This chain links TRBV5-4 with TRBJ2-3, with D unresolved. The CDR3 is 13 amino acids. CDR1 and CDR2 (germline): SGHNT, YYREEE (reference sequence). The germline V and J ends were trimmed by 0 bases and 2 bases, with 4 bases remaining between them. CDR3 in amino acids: CASSLATTDTQYF. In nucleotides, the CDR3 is TGTGCCAGCAGCTTGGCGACCACAGATACGCAGTATTTT.

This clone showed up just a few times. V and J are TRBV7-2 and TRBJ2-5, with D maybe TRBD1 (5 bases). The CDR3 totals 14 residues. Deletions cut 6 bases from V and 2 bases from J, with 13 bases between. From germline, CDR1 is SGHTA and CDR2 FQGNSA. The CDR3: CASSFPQVQETQYF. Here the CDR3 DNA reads TGTGCCAGCAGTTTTCCACAGGTTCAAGAGACCCAGTACTTC.

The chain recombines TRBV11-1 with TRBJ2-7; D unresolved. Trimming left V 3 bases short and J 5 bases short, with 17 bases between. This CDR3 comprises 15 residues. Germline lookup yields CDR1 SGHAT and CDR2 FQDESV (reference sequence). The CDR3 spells CASSFERALPNEQYF. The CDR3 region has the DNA TGTGCCAGCAGCTTCGAAAGGGCGCTTCCTAACGAGCAGTACTTC.

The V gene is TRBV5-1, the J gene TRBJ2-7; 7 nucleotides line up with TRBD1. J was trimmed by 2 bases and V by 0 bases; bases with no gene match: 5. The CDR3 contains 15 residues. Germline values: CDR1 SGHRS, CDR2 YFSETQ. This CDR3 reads CASSLGLDRAYEQYF. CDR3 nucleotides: TGCGCCAGCAGCTTGGGCTTAGACAGGGCCTACGAGCAGTACTTC.

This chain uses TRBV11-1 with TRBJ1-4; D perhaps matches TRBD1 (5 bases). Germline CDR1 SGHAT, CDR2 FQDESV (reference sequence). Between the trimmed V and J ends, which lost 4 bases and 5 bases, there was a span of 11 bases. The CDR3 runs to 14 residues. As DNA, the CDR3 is TGTGCCAGCAGCTCCGGGACGGGAAATGAAAAACTGTTTTTT. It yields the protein CASSSGTGNEKLFF.

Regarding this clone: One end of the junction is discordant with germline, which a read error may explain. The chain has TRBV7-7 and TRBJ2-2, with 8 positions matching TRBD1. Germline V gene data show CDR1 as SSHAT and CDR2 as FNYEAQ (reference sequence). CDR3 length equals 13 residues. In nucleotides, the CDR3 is TGTGCTAGCAGCTTTGGACAGGGCGGGGAGCTGTTTTTT. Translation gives CASSFGQGGELFF.

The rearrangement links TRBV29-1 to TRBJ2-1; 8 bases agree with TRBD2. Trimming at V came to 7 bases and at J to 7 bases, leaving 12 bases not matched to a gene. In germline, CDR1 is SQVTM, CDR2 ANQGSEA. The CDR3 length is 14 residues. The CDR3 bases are TGCAGCGCCGTTCGCAGCGGGGGAAGTAATGAGCAGTTCTTC. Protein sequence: CSAVRSGGSNEQFF.

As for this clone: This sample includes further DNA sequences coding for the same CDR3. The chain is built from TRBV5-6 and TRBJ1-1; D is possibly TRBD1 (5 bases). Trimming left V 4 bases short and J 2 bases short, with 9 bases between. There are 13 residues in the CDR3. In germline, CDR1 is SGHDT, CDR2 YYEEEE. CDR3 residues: CASSLGPNTEAFF. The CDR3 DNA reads TGTGCCAGCAGCCTGGGGCCCAACACTGAAGCTTTCTTT. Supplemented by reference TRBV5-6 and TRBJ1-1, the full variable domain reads DAGVTQSPTHLIKTRGQQVTLRCSPKSGHDTVSWYQQALGQGPQFIFQYYEEEERQRGNFPDRFSGHQFPNYSSELNVNALLLGDSALYLCASSLGPNTEAFFGQGTRLTVV.

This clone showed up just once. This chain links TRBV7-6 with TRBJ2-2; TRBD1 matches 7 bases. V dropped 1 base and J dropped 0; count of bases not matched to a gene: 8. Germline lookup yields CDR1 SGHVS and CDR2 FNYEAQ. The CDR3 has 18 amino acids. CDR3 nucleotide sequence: TGTGCCAGCAGCTTAGAGGGGGTAGGGGGCGCGAACACCGGGGAGCTGTTTTTT. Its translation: CASSLEGVGGANTGELFF.

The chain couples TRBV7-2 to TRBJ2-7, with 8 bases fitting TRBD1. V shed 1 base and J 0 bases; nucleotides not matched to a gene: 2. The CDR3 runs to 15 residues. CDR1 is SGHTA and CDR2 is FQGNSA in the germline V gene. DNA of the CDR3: TGTGCCAGCAGCTTAGGGGACAGGTCCTCCTACGAGCAGTACTTC. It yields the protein CASSLGDRSSYEQYF. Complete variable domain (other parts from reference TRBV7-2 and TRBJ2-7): GAGVSQSPSNKVTEKGKDVELRCDPISGHTALYWYRQSLGQGLEFLIYFQGNSAPDKSGLPSDRFSAERTGGSVSTLTIQRTQQEDSAVYLCASSLGDRSSYEQYFGPGTRLTVT.

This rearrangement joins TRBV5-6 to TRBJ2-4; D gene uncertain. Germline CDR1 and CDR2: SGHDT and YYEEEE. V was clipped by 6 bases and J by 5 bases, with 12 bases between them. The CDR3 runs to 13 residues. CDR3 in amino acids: CASMIVRENIQYF. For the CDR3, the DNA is TGTGCCAGCATGATTGTGAGAGAAAACATTCAGTACTTC. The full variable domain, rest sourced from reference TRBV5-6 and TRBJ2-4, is DAGVTQSPTHLIKTRGQQVTLRCSPKSGHDTVSWYQQALGQGPQFIFQYYEEEERQRGNFPDRFSGHQFPNYSSELNVNALLLGDSALYLCASMIVRENIQYFGAGTRLSVL.

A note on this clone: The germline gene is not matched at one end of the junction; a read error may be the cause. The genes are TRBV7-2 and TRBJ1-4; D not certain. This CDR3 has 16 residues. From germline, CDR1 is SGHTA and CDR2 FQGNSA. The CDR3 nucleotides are TGTGCCAGCAACTTAGATCAACCCACAACTAATGAAAAACTGTTTTTT. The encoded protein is CASNLDQPTTNEKLFF.

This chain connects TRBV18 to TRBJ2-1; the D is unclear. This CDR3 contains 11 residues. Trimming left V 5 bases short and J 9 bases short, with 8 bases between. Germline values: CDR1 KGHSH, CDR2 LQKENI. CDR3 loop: CASSGKVEQFF. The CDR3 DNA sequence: TGTGCCAGCTCAGGAAAGGTTGAGCAGTTCTTC.